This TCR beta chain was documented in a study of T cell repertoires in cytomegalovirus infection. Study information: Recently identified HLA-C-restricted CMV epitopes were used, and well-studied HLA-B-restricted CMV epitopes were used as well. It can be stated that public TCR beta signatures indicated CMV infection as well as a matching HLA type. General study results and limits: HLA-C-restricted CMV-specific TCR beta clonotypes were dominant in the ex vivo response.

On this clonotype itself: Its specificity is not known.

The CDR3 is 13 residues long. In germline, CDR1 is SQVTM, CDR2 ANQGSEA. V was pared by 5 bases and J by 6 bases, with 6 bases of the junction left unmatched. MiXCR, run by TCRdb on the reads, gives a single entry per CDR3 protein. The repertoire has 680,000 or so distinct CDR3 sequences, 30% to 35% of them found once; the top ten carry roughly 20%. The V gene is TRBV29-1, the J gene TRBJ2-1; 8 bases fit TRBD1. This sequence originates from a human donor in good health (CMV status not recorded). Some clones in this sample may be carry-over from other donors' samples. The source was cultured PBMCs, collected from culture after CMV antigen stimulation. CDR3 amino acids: CSVHRGEANEQFF. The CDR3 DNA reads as TGCAGCGTTCACAGGGGGGAGGCCAATGAGCAGTTCTTC.